This T cell receptor beta chain came from a study of neurological immune-mediated disorders. Overall study context: Of the 34 patients with multiple sclerosis, around 30 had relapsing-remitting MS, whereas the remaining 3 had secondary progressive MS.

The CDR3 is 15 amino acids. Germline CDR1 and CDR2: LNHNV and YYDKDF (reference sequence). Trimming left V 5 bases short and J 0 bases short, with 11 bases between. 5'RACE employing 10-nucleotide random UMIs yielded the cDNA. One entry per CDR3 protein results from TCRdb running MiXCR on the 5' RACE reads. The sample contains about 41,000 distinct CDR3 sequences, 2% to 3% of which appear only once. This clonotype was seen many times. Antigen specificity is unknown. Study-level points and caveats: The most TCR clonal expansion was seen in HTLV-1-associated myelopathy, whereas the least was seen in multiple sclerosis, below the level in healthy controls.

Material: PBMCs. The rearrangement joins TRBV15 to TRBJ1-3; D is unclear. The sequence came from a man younger than 40 with multiple sclerosis. Here the CDR3 reads CATSGTPFSGNTIYF. The CDR3 DNA sequence: TGTGCCACCAGCGGAACGCCATTCTCTGGAAACACCATATATTTT.